These 27 T cell receptor beta chains came from one sample sequenced in a study of blood T cell repertoires in COVID-19. Measured with immunoSEQ multiplex PCR; TCRdb has only the in-frame clones, and not every one. The table lists 150,000 to 200,000 clones, around four fifths of them singletons. Sequencing was done on a sample of peripheral blood. These receptors came from a man between 65 and 79 years old with active or convalescent COVID-19.

This chain links TRBV27 with TRBJ1-1; 7 positions agree with TRBD1. Germline values: CDR1 MNHEY, CDR2 SMNVEV (reference sequence). The CDR3 extends over 14 amino acids. The V gene end was trimmed by 6 bases and the J gene end by 6 bases; junction bases not matched to a gene: 10. CDR3 sequence: CASRGNHRGSEAFF. The DNA of the CDR3 is TGTGCCAGCAGAGGGAATCACAGGGGATCTGAAGCTTTCTTT.

J is TRBJ2-3 and V is TRBV9; weak D call: TRBD2 (6 bases). V was trimmed by 2 bases and J by 6 bases, leaving 13 bases between them. This CDR3 is 14 amino acids long. Germline V gene sequence: CDR1 SGDLS, CDR2 YYNGEE. CDR3 coding DNA: TGTGCCAGCAGCGTGGCGGGGTGGGAGGATACGCAGTATTTT. Its translation is CASSVAGWEDTQYF.

This clone was seen only a few times. The chain couples TRBV19 to TRBJ1-6, with TRBD1 identical over 8 bases. This CDR3 has 13 residues. The germline CDR1 and CDR2 sequences are LNHDA and SQIVND (reference sequence). The ends lost 10 bases at V and 7 bases at J; junction bases unmatched: 6. The CDR3 loop is CATRQGTNSPLHF. For the CDR3, the DNA is TGTGCCACCCGACAGGGGACCAATTCACCCCTCCACTTT.

V is TRBV7-2 and J is TRBJ2-1, with 10 bases identical to TRBD2. Germline values: CDR1 SGHTA, CDR2 FQGNSA. V was pared by 1 base and J by 6 bases, with 12 bases of the junction left unmatched. CDR3 length: 18 amino acids. CDR3 nucleotides: TGTGCCAGCAGCTTAGAAGGGCTGAGCGGGAGGGCCTTCAATGAGCAGTTCTTC. Protein: CASSLEGLSGRAFNEQFF. The full variable domain, its missing parts supplied by reference TRBV7-2 and TRBJ2-1, is GAGVSQSPSNKVTEKGKDVELRCDPISGHTALYWYRQSLGQGLEFLIYFQGNSAPDKSGLPSDRFSAERTGGSVSTLTIQRTQQEDSAVYLCASSLEGLSGRAFNEQFFGPGTRLTVL.

The V gene is TRBV5-1, the J gene TRBJ1-4, with D possibly being TRBD1 (6 bases). V dropped 3 bases and J dropped 2 bases, with 11 bases sitting between them. Germline V gene lookup returns CDR1 SGHRS and CDR2 YFSETQ. The CDR3 runs to 15 residues. CDR3 coding DNA: TGCGCCAGCAGCTCCGGGACACAGACTAATGAAAAACTGTTTTTT. Encoded protein: CASSSGTQTNEKLFF.

In this sample, this clone turned up a few times. J is TRBJ2-7 and V is TRBV5-1; TRBD2 is a possible D gene (7 bases). V lost 3 bases to trimming and J lost 2 bases, with 12 bases between them. The germline V gene has CDR1 SGHRS and CDR2 YFSETQ. CDR3 length: 14 amino acids. The CDR3 protein is CASSSQGGAYEQYF. The CDR3 DNA reads as TGCGCCAGCAGCTCTCAAGGGGGGGCCTACGAGCAGTACTTC.

V and J are TRBV19 and TRBJ2-3, with TRBD2 identical over 11 bases. V gave up 3 bases and J gave up 0 bases; unmatched junction bases: 5. The CDR3 contains 17 residues. CDR1 is LNHDA, CDR2 SQIVND, per germline (reference sequence). The CDR3 region is CASSMDGTSGSTDTQYF. DNA of the CDR3: TGTGCCAGTAGTATGGACGGGACTAGCGGTAGCACAGATACGCAGTATTTT.

The chain couples TRBV6-5 to TRBJ2-7; 10 nucleotides align to TRBD1. J was trimmed by 5 bases and V by 6 bases; bases with no gene match: 7. The CDR3 contains 14 residues. Germline V CDR1 and CDR2: MNHEY, SVGAGI. The DNA of the CDR3 is TGTGCCAGCAGAACCGGGACAGGGGTCCACGAGCAGTACTTC. Translation gives CASRTGTGVHEQYF.

This clone has just one count. The J gene is TRBJ2-2, the V gene TRBV3-1 (or the pseudogene TRBV3-2); 8 positions match TRBD1. Unmatched junction bases numbered 7, after V lost 5 bases and J lost 2 bases. Germline V lookup: CDR1 LGHDT, CDR2 YNNKEL (reference sequence). The CDR3 spans 16 residues. CDR3 nucleotide sequence: TGTGCCAGCAGCTATCTGACAGGGGTAAACACCGGGGAGCTGTTTTTT. Its protein is CASSYLTGVNTGELFF.

This chain joins TRBV10-3 and TRBJ1-1, with D possibly matching TRBD1 (5 bases). This CDR3 spans 16 amino acids. V was shortened by 0 bases and J by 5 bases, with 16 bases between the two germline ends. Germline V gene sequence: CDR1 ENHRY, CDR2 SYGVKD. The CDR3 coding sequence is TGTGCCATCAGTGAGTCGGGAGGCGACGGGGGAACTGAAGCTTTCTTT. Translated: CAISESGGDGGTEAFF.

This clone occurred a few times. The V call is TRBV6-5, the J call TRBJ1-2; D is uncertain. The V gene's germline CDR1 is MNHEY and CDR2 SVGAGI. The CDR3 is 13 residues long. V was cut by 6 bases and J by 0 bases, with 8 bases left in between. The CDR3 DNA reads TGTGCCAGCAGCCCCTCAGCTAACTATGGCTACACCTTC. As protein: CASSPSANYGYTF.

The rearrangement joins TRBV11-3 to TRBJ2-1, with a weak D call TRBD2 (6 bases). With 3 bases removed from V and 8 bases from J, the gap between germline ends came to 17 bases. The CDR3 spans 15 residues. The germline V gene has CDR1 SGHNT and CDR2 YENEEA. The CDR3 protein is CASSLRGAGFDEQFF. The CDR3 DNA sequence: TGTGCCAGCAGCTTGCGGGGCGCAGGTTTTGATGAGCAGTTCTTC.

The V gene is TRBV7-6, the J gene TRBJ1-1, with D perhaps TRBD1 (5 bases). Trimming pared 2 bases from V and 1 base from J, leaving 11 bases between. Germline V gives CDR1 SGHVS, CDR2 FNYEAQ. The CDR3 length is 15 residues. CDR3 nucleotide sequence: TGTGCCAGCAGCTTACGTATGGACAAGAACACTGAAGCTTTCTTT. It specifies CASSLRMDKNTEAFF. The variable domain in full, with the rest retrieved from reference TRBV7-6 and TRBJ1-1, is GAGVSQSPRYKVTKRGQDVALRCDPISGHVSLYWYRQALGQGPEFLTYFNYEAQQDKSGLPNDRFSAERPEGSISTLTIQRTEQRDSAMYRCASSLRMDKNTEAFFGQGTRLTVV.

The chain uses TRBV5-1 and TRBJ1-1, with D maybe TRBD1 (5 bases). The germline gives CDR1 SGHRS, CDR2 YFSETQ. The CDR3 runs 15 residues. V was cut by 3 bases and J by 0 bases, with 12 bases left in between. CDR3 nucleotide sequence: TGCGCCAGCAGCTATGACAGATCCATGAACACTGAAGCTTTCTTT. Translating it yields CASSYDRSMNTEAFF.

The chain uses TRBV9 and TRBJ2-5; the match to TRBD2 covers 12 bases. The CDR3 is 16 amino acids. V shed 0 bases, J shed 5 bases, and the junction held 5 bases outside the gene matches. Germline-derived CDR1 and CDR2 are SGDLS and YYNGEE. CDR3 DNA: TGTGCCAGCAGCGTAGGAGGACTAGCGGGGTCGGAGACCCAGTACTTC. Its translation: CASSVGGLAGSETQYF.

This chain connects TRBV11-3 to TRBJ1-3, with unresolved D. The ends were cut back, 4 bases at V and 4 bases at J, with 11 bases in the middle. Looked up from germline, CDR1 is SGHNT and CDR2 is YENEEA. This CDR3 is built from 14 residues. The CDR3, as DNA: TGTGCCAGCAGCTCTGACCTACAGGGAAACACCATATATTTT. This translates into CASSSDLQGNTIYF. The full variable domain, completed using reference TRBV11-3 and TRBJ1-3, is EAGVVQSPRYKIIEKKQPVAFWCNPISGHNTLYWYLQNLGQGPELLIRYENEEAVDDSQLPKDRFSAERLKGVDSTLKIQPAELGDSAVYLCASSSDLQGNTIYFGEGSWLTVV.

The CDR3 region is CASSLGQALEAFF. CDR3 nucleotide sequence: TGTGCCAGCAGCTTAGGACAGGCACTAGAAGCTTTCTTT. This chain connects TRBV11-2 to TRBJ1-1; D is possibly TRBD1 (6 bases). This CDR3 is 13 amino acids long. The V end was cut by 1 base, the J end by 8 bases, with 11 bases between. Per germline, CDR1 SGHAT and CDR2 FQNNGV.

V is TRBV3-1 (or the pseudogene TRBV3-2) and J is TRBJ2-5, with D perhaps TRBD2 (6 bases). CDR1 LGHDT and CDR2 YNNKEL come from the germline V gene (reference sequence). Trimming cost V 1 base and J 5 bases, with 11 bases left between them. This CDR3 has 14 residues. The CDR3 sequence: CASSQAGGRETQYF. The CDR3 DNA reads TGTGCCAGCAGCCAAGCAGGAGGGAGGGAGACCCAGTACTTC.

Regarding this clone: Within the sample, other DNA sequences also encode this same CDR3. V usage is TRBV6-6 and J usage is TRBJ1-5, with unresolved D. V lost 0 bases to trimming and J lost 1 base, with 7 bases between them. The germline gives CDR1 MNHNY, CDR2 SVGAGI (reference sequence). This CDR3 spans 15 amino acids. The CDR3 here is CASSYSAASNQPQHF. The CDR3 bases are TGTGCCAGCAGTTACTCGGCAGCGAGCAATCAGCCCCAGCATTTT.

This clone was observed a single time. The V gene is TRBV9, the J gene TRBJ1-4, with D possibly matching TRBD1 (5 bases). Trimming pared 4 bases from V and 7 bases from J, leaving 20 bases between. CDR1 SGDLS and CDR2 YYNGEE come from the germline V gene. The CDR3 loop spans 16 amino acids. CDR3 coding DNA: TGTGCCAGCAGCCCAAGTTCGGGACTCGAAGGTGAAAAACTGTTTTTT. This encodes CASSPSSGLEGEKLFF.

This chain joins TRBV10-2 and TRBJ2-1; 11 nucleotides align to TRBD2. J was trimmed by 4 bases and V by 6 bases; bases with no gene match: 2. The V gene's germline CDR1 is WSHSY and CDR2 SAAADI. The CDR3 loop spans 14 amino acids. The CDR3 nucleotides are TGCGCCAGCAGGAGGACTAGCGGGTACAATGAGCAGTTCTTC. This translates into CASRRTSGYNEQFF.

The V call is TRBV19, the J call TRBJ2-5, with TRBD2 matching 8 bases. Germline values: CDR1 LNHDA, CDR2 SQIVND (reference sequence). There are 15 residues in the CDR3. V was pared by 2 bases and J by 4 bases, with 6 bases of the junction left unmatched. The CDR3 region is CASSILAGSRETQYF. For the CDR3, the DNA is TGTGCCAGTAGTATATTAGCGGGGAGCCGAGAGACCCAGTACTTC.

This clone was seen more than once but under ten times. The chain joins TRBV6-5 to TRBJ1-5; possible D gene TRBD1, 6 bases. V lost 10 bases and J 3 bases, leaving 10 bases between the germline ends. This CDR3 has 12 amino acids. In germline, CDR1 is MNHEY, CDR2 SVGAGI. The CDR3 DNA reads TGTGCCACAGGACAGTACAATCAGCCCCAGCATTTT. It is translated as CATGQYNQPQHF.

The chain combines TRBV6-2 or TRBV6-3 with TRBJ2-3; TRBD2 matches at 8 bases. Germline-derived CDR1 and CDR2 are MNHEY and SVGEGT. The CDR3 is 14 residues long. Trimming took 4 bases from V and 4 from J; bases not matched to a gene: 4. CDR3 in DNA: TGTGCCAGCAGTTCCGGGGGGGCTCCAGATACGCAGTATTTT. Its translation: CASSSGGAPDTQYF.

A few counts support this clone. The rearrangement links TRBV12-3 or TRBV12-4 to TRBJ1-1; D not resolved. Between the trimmed V and J ends, which lost 3 bases and 5 bases, there was a span of 4 bases. This CDR3 is built from 11 residues. CDR3 residues: CASSFQTEAFF. Here the CDR3 DNA reads TGTGCCAGCAGTTTTCAAACTGAAGCTTTCTTT.

In its sample, this clone was seen once. The sample carries other DNA sequences with the same CDR3. CDR3: CAWSVLAAYNEQFF. CDR3 nucleotides: TGTGCCTGGAGTGTACTAGCGGCATACAATGAGCAGTTCTTC. The chain employs TRBV30 and TRBJ2-1; 8 bases align to TRBD2. Trimming cost V 0 bases and J 4 bases; bases outside gene matches: 2. The CDR3 has 14 residues. Germline values: CDR1 GTSNPN, CDR2 SVGIG (reference sequence).

This rearrangement joins TRBV5-6 to TRBJ2-7, with 11 bases fitting TRBD1. The V segment lost 4 bases and the J segment 1 base; nucleotides outside the gene matches: 7. CDR3 length: 16 amino acids. Per germline, CDR1 SGHDT and CDR2 YYEEEE. The CDR3 sequence: CASSRGQGALSYEQYF. CDR3 DNA sequence: TGTGCCAGCAGCCGAGGACAGGGGGCCTTGTCCTACGAGCAGTACTTC.